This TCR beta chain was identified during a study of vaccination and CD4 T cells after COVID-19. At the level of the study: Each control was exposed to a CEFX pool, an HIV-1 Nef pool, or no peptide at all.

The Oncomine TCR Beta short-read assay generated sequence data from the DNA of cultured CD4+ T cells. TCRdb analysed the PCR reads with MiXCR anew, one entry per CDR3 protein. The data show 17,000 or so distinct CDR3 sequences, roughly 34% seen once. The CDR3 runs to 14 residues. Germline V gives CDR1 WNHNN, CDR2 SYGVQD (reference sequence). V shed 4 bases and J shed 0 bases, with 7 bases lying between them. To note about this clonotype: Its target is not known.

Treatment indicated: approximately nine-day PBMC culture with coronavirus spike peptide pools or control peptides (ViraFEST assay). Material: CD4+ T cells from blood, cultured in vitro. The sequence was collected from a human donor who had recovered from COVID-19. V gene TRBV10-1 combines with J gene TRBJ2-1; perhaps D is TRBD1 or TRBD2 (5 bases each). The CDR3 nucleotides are TGCGCCAGCAGTGTTGGGGGCTCCTACAATGAGCAGTTCTTC. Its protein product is CASSVGGSYNEQFF.